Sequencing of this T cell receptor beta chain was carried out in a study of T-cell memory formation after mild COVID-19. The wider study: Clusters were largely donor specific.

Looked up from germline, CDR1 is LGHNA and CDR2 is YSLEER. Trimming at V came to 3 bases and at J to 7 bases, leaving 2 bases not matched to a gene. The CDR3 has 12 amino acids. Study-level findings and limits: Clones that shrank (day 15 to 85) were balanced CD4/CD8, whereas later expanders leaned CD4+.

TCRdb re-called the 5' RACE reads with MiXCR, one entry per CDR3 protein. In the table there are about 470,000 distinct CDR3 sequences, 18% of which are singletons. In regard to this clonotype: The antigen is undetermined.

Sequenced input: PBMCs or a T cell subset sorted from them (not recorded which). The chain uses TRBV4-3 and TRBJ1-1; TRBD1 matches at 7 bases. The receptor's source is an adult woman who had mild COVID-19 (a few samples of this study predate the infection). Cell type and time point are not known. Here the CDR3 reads CASSHWDSEAFF. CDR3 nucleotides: TGCGCCAGCAGCCATTGGGACAGTGAAGCTTTCTTT.